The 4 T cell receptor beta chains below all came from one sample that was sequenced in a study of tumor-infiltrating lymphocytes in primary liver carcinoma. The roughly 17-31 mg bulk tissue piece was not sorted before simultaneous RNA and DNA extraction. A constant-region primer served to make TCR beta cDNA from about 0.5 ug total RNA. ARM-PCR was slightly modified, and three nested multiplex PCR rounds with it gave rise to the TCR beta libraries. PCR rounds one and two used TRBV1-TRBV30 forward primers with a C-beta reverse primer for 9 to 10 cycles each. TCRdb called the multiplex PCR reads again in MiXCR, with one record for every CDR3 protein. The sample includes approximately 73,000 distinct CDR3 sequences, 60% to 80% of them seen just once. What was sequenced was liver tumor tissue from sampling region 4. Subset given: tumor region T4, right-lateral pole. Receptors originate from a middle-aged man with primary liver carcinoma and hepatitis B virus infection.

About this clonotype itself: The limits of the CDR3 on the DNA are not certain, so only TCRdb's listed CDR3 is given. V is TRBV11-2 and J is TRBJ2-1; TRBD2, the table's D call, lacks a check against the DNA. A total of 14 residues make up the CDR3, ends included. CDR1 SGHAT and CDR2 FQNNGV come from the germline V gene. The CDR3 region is CASSSVGPGNEPFF.

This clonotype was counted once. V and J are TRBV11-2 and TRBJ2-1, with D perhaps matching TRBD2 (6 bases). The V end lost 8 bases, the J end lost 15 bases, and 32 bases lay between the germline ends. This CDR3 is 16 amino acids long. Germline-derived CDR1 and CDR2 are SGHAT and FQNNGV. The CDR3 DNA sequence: TGTGCCAGCGGCTACTCTTCGACTGGCGTGAGGGGAGGCGGGTTCTTC. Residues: CASGYSSTGVRGGGFF. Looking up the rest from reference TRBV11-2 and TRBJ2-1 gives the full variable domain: EAGVAQSPRYKIIEKRQSVAFWCNPISGHATLYWYQQILGQGPKLLIQFQNNGVVDDSQLPKDRFSAERLKGVDSTLKIQPAKLEDSAVYLCASGYSSTGVRGGGFFGPGTRLTVL.

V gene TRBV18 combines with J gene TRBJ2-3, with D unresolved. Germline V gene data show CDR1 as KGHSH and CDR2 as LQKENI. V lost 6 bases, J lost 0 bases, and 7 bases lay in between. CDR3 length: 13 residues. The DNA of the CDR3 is TGTGCCAGCTCGAAGGTCAGCACAGATACGCAGTATTTT. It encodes CASSKVSTDTQYF. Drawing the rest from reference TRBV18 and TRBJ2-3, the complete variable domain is NAGVMQNPRHLVRRRGQEARLRCSPMKGHSHVYWYRQLPEEGLKFMVYLQKENIIDESGMPKERFSAEFPKEGPSILRIQQVVRGDSAAYFCASSKVSTDTQYFGPGTRLTVL.

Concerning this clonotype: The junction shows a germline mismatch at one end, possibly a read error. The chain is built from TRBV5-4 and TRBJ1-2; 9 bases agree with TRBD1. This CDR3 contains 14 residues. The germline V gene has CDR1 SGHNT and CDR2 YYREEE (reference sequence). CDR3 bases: TGTGCCAGCAGCTTACAGGGGGCTAACCATGGCTACGCCTTC. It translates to CASSLQGANHGYAF.